These 15 T cell receptor beta chains share one sample of origin, sequenced in a study of T cells in Graves' hyperthyroidism and ophthalmopathy. TCR beta CDR3 region amplification was performed from RNA transcripts. Primed by the HTBI set, a first-round RT-PCR was run on the TCR CDR3. TCRdb reprocessed the multiplex PCR reads with MiXCR, giving one entry per CDR3 protein. Among approximately 560,000 distinct CDR3 sequences listed, around 42% were seen once. The sequencing input was peripheral blood or thyroid tissue (not recorded which). These receptor sequences come from a woman aged 18-35 years with Graves' hyperthyroidism.

The rearrangement uses TRBV2 and TRBJ1-5; the D gene is possibly TRBD1 (6 bases). The CDR3 totals 15 residues. Trimming left V 2 bases short and J 5 bases short, with 13 bases between. CDR1 is SNHLY and CDR2 is FYNNEI in the germline V gene. CDR3 bases: TGTGCCAGCAGTGAACTCGGGAGGGGGTATCAGCCCCAGCATTTT. Amino acids: CASSELGRGYQPQHF.

Regarding this clonotype: A junction end diverges from the germline sequence, so it may reflect a read error. This chain links TRBV7-9 with TRBJ2-5; 7 bases map to TRBD2. The CDR3 totals 14 residues. Germline assignment: CDR1 SEHNR and CDR2 FQNEAQ (reference sequence). The CDR3 is CASRNRPSGRTQYF. The DNA of the CDR3 is TGCGCCAGCAGAAACCGTCCTAGCGGCCGGACCCAGTACTTC.

The chain is built from TRBV21-1 and TRBJ1-1; the listed D gene, TRBD1, was not tested against the DNA. TRBV21-1 is a documented pseudogene. The CDR3 is 16 residues long. In nucleotides, the CDR3 is TGTGCCAGCAGCAAGACAGGGGCTGATTCGAATACTGAAGCTTTCTTT. Translation: CASSKTGADSNTEAFF.

The chain has TRBV7-9 and TRBJ2-5; the D call may be TRBD1 or TRBD2 (5 bases each). Germline CDR1 reads SEHNR; CDR2 reads FQNEAQ (reference sequence). This CDR3 spans 15 amino acids. The CDR3 nucleotides are TGTGCTGCCAGCGGCAAGACAGCAACAAAAGAGACCCAGTACTTC. This encodes CAASGKTATKETQYF.

In this sample, this clonotype turned up a few times. The chain is built from TRBV20-1 and TRBJ2-5, with 11 bases identical to TRBD2. V lost 3 bases, J lost 5 bases, and 8 bases stayed unmatched. The CDR3 loop spans 15 amino acids. Germline-derived CDR1 and CDR2 are DFQATT and SNEGSKA (reference sequence). CDR3 DNA sequence: TGCAGTGCTAGCGATACTAGCGGGAGCTGGGAGACCCAGTACTTC. This translates into CSASDTSGSWETQYF.

This clonotype was counted only a few times. The chain combines TRBV7-9 with TRBJ1-1, with 7 bases lining up with TRBD1. The germline CDR1 and CDR2 sequences are SEHNR and FQNEAQ (reference sequence). With 9 bases clipped from V and 0 bases from J, the junction kept 4 bases outside the gene matches. The CDR3 covers 13 residues. The CDR3 nucleotides are TGTGCCAGTCAACAGGGGTTGAACACTGAAGCTTTCTTT. Amino acid sequence: CASQQGLNTEAFF.

This clonotype came up many times. The chain links TRBV7-2 to TRBJ1-4; maybe TRBD1 (5 bases). V was pared by 4 bases and J by 7 bases, with 13 bases between. This CDR3 is built from 14 residues. Germline CDR1 is SGHTA and CDR2 is FQGNSA. The CDR3 nucleotides read TGTGCCAGCAGCTCAGACACAGGTGGTGAAAAACTGTTTTTT. Protein: CASSSDTGGEKLFF.

Comments on this clonotype: This is likely a read error, given that the CDR3 carries no conserved phenylalanine or tryptophan at its end. It is unclear where the CDR3 begins or ends on the DNA, so no DNA is shown, and the CDR3 is as TCRdb lists it. The chain carries TRBV11-3 and TRBJ1-1. The CDR3 is 8 residues long, ends included. CDR1 is SGHNT, CDR2 YENEEA, per germline. The CDR3 protein is CASSLDLM.

The rearrangement joins TRBV15 to TRBJ1-2; D possibly corresponds to TRBD1 (5 bases). Trimming removed 7 bases from V and 8 bases from J, with 17 bases in between. This CDR3 region has 13 residues. Germline V gives CDR1 LNHNV, CDR2 YYDKDF (reference sequence). The CDR3: CATKFGGRDGYTF. The DNA of the CDR3 is TGTGCCACCAAGTTCGGTGGGAGGGACGGCTACACCTTC.

This clonotype was seen many times. The chain has TRBV2 and TRBJ1-2; weak D call: TRBD1 (5 bases). V was pared by 6 bases and J by 4 bases, with 12 bases between. Germline CDR1 is SNHLY and CDR2 is FYNNEI. The CDR3 totals 13 residues. This CDR3 reads CASSKGHSYGYTF. For the CDR3, the DNA is TGTGCCAGCAGCAAGGGGCATTCCTATGGCTACACCTTC. The full variable domain, in which reference TRBV2 and TRBJ1-2 provide the parts outside the CDR3, is EPEVTQTPSHQVTQMGQEVILRCVPISNHLYFYWYRQILGQKVEFLVSFYNNEISEKSEIFDDQFSVERPDGSNFTLKIRSTKLEDSAMYFCASSKGHSYGYTFGSGTRLTVV.

The CDR3 sequence: CASSQGVTGTGKKETQYF. The DNA of the CDR3 is TGTGCCAGCAGCCAAGGGGTGACGGGAACAGGGAAAAAAGAGACCCAGTACTTC. This chain connects TRBV7-2 to TRBJ2-5; tentatively, D is TRBD1 (6 bases). CDR1 is SGHTA, CDR2 FQGNSA, per germline. The V and J ends lost 5 bases and 3 bases respectively, with 25 bases between them. The CDR3 sequence is 18 residues long. Looking up the rest from reference TRBV7-2 and TRBJ2-5 gives the full variable domain: GAGVSQSPSNKVTEKGKDVELRCDPISGHTALYWYRQSLGQGLEFLIYFQGNSAPDKSGLPSDRFSAERTGGSVSTLTIQRTQQEDSAVYLCASSQGVTGTGKKETQYFGPGTRLLVL.

The chain combines TRBV14 with TRBJ2-5, with D uncertain. Looked up from germline, CDR1 is SGHDN and CDR2 is FVKESK. Trimming stripped 0 bases from V and 3 bases from J, with 8 bases between. This CDR3 comprises 14 residues. The CDR3 protein is CASSQDGQEETQYF. CDR3 in DNA: TGTGCCAGCAGCCAAGATGGCCAGGAAGAGACCCAGTACTTC. Drawing the rest from reference TRBV14 and TRBJ2-5, the complete variable domain is EAGVTQFPSHSVIEKGQTVTLRCDPISGHDNLYWYRRVMGKEIKFLLHFVKESKQDESGMPNNRFLAERTGGTYSTLKVQPAELEDSGVYFCASSQDGQEETQYFGPGTRLLVL.

This sequence joins TRBV10-3 and TRBJ2-7; D is undetermined. The CDR3 loop spans 15 amino acids. The ends were cut back, 3 bases at V and 9 bases at J, with 21 bases in the middle. CDR1 is ENHRY and CDR2 is SYGVKD in the germline V gene. The CDR3 is CAISDENTLLRGQYF. The DNA of the CDR3 is TGTGCCATCAGTGACGAGAACACTCTCCTACGAGGGCAGTACTTC.

The table lists this clonotype with many counts. This chain links TRBV7-9 with TRBJ1-6, with D unclear. Deletions cut 2 bases from V and 9 bases from J, with 8 bases between. CDR3 length: 13 residues. Germline CDR1 and CDR2: SEHNR and FQNEAQ (reference sequence). The DNA of the CDR3 is TGTGCCAGCAGCTTAATAGTGACTTCACCCCTCCACTTT. Amino acids: CASSLIVTSPLHF.

This chain uses TRBV5-1 with TRBJ2-7; the D is unclear. From germline, CDR1 is SGHRS and CDR2 YFSETQ. Trimming shortened V by 1 base and J by 4 bases, and 6 bases separated the two germline ends. The CDR3 loop spans 12 amino acids. The CDR3 spells CASSLHPYEQYF. In nucleotides, the CDR3 is TGCGCCAGCAGCTTGCACCCTTACGAGCAGTACTTC.